These 5 T cell receptor beta chains were all obtained from the same sample, sequenced in a study of regulatory T cells in long-lasting Graves disease. Investigators prepared the TCR beta libraries by applying iRepertoire HTBI primers and Arm-PCR of CDR3 regions. MiXCR, applied by TCRdb to the multiplex PCR reads, yields one record per CDR3 protein. The profile shows hundreds of thousands of distinct CDR3 sequences, 15% to 18% of them singletons. Time point noted: newly diagnosed GD, antithyroid drugs for less than 3 months. Isolated PBMC RNA provided the starting material for the TCR library. The sample in question was peripheral blood mononuclear cells (PBMCs), obtained at new diagnosis, from a patient treated with antithyroid drugs. These receptors all come from a female donor with Graves disease.

This clonotype was seen ten or more times. The chain has TRBV29-1 and TRBJ2-2, with 9 bases identical to TRBD1. V lost 6 bases, J lost 1 base, and 3 bases stayed unmatched. Germline V gene lookup returns CDR1 SQVTM and CDR2 ANQGSEA. This CDR3 spans 14 amino acids. The chain's CDR3 is CSVGGQGNTGELFF. In nucleotides, the CDR3 is TGCAGCGTGGGGGGACAGGGGAACACCGGGGAGCTGTTTTTT.

Ten or more counts support this clonotype. This chain connects TRBV6-1 to TRBJ1-1; 9 nucleotides agree with TRBD1. The trim removed 7 bases at V and 12 bases at J, leaving 9 bases unmatched. This CDR3 is built from 12 residues. Per the germline V gene, CDR1 is MNHNS and CDR2 is SASEGT. This CDR3 reads CASTKPGQGPFF. The CDR3 DNA is TGTGCCAGCACCAAGCCGGGACAGGGACCTTTCTTT.

This clonotype was detected ten times or more. J is TRBJ2-1 and V is TRBV12-5; D is unresolved. With 0 bases removed from V and 8 bases from J, the gap between germline ends came to 14 bases. Per germline, CDR1 LGHNT and CDR2 FRNRAP. The CDR3 sequence is 15 residues long. CDR3: CASGLVKTVSDEQFF. CDR3 bases: TGTGCTAGTGGTTTGGTGAAGACGGTGTCGGATGAGCAGTTCTTC.

This clonotype was recorded at least ten times. The rearrangement uses TRBV7-3 and TRBJ2-1; 7 nucleotides agree with TRBD2. Germline V CDR1 and CDR2: SGHTA, FQGTGA. This CDR3 has 16 amino acids. Trimming removed 2 bases from V and 1 base from J; junction bases left unmatched: 5. The CDR3 DNA is TGTGCCAGCAGCTTATTGGGAGGGATTTCCTACAATGAGCAGTTCTTC. As protein: CASSLLGGISYNEQFF.

The table lists this clonotype with many counts. The chain combines TRBV28 with TRBJ1-5; D is uncertain. Per the germline V gene, CDR1 is MDHEN and CDR2 is SYDVKM. V shed 6 bases and J shed 2 bases, with 11 bases lying between them. The CDR3 sequence is 14 residues long. CDR3 DNA sequence: TGTGCCAGCAGACTGGGTGGGGGCAATCAGCCCCAGCATTTT. Residues: CASRLGGGNQPQHF.